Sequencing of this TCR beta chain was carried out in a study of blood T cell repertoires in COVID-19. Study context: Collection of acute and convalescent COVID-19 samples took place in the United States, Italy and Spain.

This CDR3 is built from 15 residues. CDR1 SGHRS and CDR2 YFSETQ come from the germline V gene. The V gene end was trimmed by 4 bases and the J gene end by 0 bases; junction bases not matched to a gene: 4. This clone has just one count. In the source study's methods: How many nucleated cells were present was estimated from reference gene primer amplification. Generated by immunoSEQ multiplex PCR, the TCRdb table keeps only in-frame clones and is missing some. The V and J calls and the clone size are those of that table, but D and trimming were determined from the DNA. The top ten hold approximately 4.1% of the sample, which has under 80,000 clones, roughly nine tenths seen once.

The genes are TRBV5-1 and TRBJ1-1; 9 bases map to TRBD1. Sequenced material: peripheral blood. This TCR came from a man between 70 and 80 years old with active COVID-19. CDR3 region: CASSAGQGMNTEAFF. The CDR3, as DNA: TGCGCCAGCAGCGCGGGACAGGGTATGAACACTGAAGCTTTCTTT. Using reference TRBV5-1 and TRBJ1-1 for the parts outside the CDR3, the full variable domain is KAGVTQTPRYLIKTRGQQVTLSCSPISGHRSVSWYQQTPGQGLQFLFEYFSETQRNKGNFPGRFSGRQFSNSRSEMNVSTLELGDSALYLCASSAGQGMNTEAFFGQGTRLTVV.